These 10 T cell receptor beta chains originate from one sample sequenced in a study of breast tumors, draining lymph nodes, adjacent tissues. TCRdb independently ran MiXCR on the multiplex PCR reads; one entry per CDR3 protein. The sample has about 270,000 distinct CDR3 sequences, over 30% seen once. Axillary draining lymph nodes of breast cancer patients supplied the node samples. Material for sequencing was axillary lymph node tissue. Receptors were obtained from a female donor with breast cancer. Some clones in this sample may be carry-over from other donors' samples.

This clonotype has a count of ten or more. V usage is TRBV9 and J usage is TRBJ2-3; 7 nucleotides match TRBD1. V lost 1 base to trimming and J lost 0 bases; unmatched junction nucleotides: 8. CDR3 length: 17 amino acids. Germline loops: CDR1 SGDLS, CDR2 YYNGEE. Here the CDR3 reads CASSVPRDSASTDTQYF. The CDR3, as DNA: TGTGCCAGCAGCGTACCTCGGGACAGCGCTAGCACAGATACGCAGTATTTT.

This clonotype was seen many times. The gene calls are TRBV4-2 and TRBJ2-3; 8 bases are shared with TRBD2. Germline CDR1 reads LGHNA; CDR2 reads YNFKEQ. The V segment lost 0 bases and the J segment 8 bases; nucleotides outside the gene matches: 1. The CDR3 runs to 13 residues. CDR3 nucleotide sequence: TGTGCCAGCAGCCAAGACGGGGGGGGTACGCAGTATTTT. As protein: CASSQDGGGTQYF.

About this clonotype: The CDR3 ends on some other residue instead of the conserved phenylalanine or tryptophan, so this is likely a read error. The CDR3 DNA follows: TGTGCCAGCAGCTTAGGGGGTAACTATGGCTACACCTCC. Encoded protein: CASSLGGNYGYTS. The rearrangement uses TRBV13 and TRBJ1-2; D unresolved. Germline CDR1 is PRHDT and CDR2 is FYEKMQ (reference sequence). Trimming removed 0 bases from V and 1 base from J, with 3 bases in between. CDR3 length: 13 residues.

The chain recombines TRBV10-2 with TRBJ1-6; a weak D match, TRBD1 (5 bases). The CDR3 consists of 13 residues. The V gene lost 7 bases and the J gene lost 7 bases, with 11 bases spanning the gap. Germline loops: CDR1 WSHSY, CDR2 SAAADI. The DNA of the CDR3 is TGCGCCAGCAAAGGGGCCGGGAATTCACCCCTCCACTTT. Protein: CASKGAGNSPLHF.

The V and J genes are TRBV29-1 and TRBJ2-5, with D perhaps TRBD1 (5 bases). Germline CDR1 is SQVTM and CDR2 is ANQGSEA. This CDR3 is built from 14 residues. V was shortened by 8 bases and J by 4 bases, with 20 bases between the two germline ends. The CDR3 sequence: CSILGPGPGETQYF. For the CDR3, the DNA is TGCAGCATTTTGGGGCCAGGGCCAGGAGAGACCCAGTACTTC.

This clonotype was observed at least ten times. This chain uses TRBV12-3 or TRBV12-4 with TRBJ1-5; D may be TRBD1 (5 bases). V shed 5 bases and J shed 4 bases, with 12 bases lying between them. This CDR3 comprises 14 residues. The DNA for the CDR3 is TGTGCCAGCAGTCTGCTGCAGGGTAATCAGCCCCAGCATTTT. Protein product: CASSLLQGNQPQHF.

Note on this clonotype: This clone may be a read error of a much larger clone one base away. The V call is TRBV19, the J call TRBJ2-1, with TRBD2 matching 14 bases. CDR1 is LNHDA, CDR2 SQIVND, per germline (reference sequence). The CDR3 has 19 residues. CDR3 sequence: CASSIKPGLAGVGYNEQLF. CDR3 DNA sequence: TGTGCCAGTAGTATCAAGCCGGGACTAGCGGGAGTGGGATACAATGAGCAGCTCTTC.

This clonotype was counted at least ten times. The chain uses TRBV20-1 and TRBJ1-4, with D unresolved. The V and J ends lost 6 bases and 15 bases respectively, with 17 bases between them. The germline gives CDR1 DFQATT, CDR2 SNEGSKA (reference sequence). This CDR3 contains 11 residues. The CDR3 is CSATLRSRVFF. The CDR3 nucleotides read TGCAGTGCCACCCTGCGTTCCCGGGTGTTTTTT.

The genes are TRBV9 and TRBJ2-2; D gene unclear. Between the trimmed V and J ends, which lost 2 bases and 6 bases, there was a span of 11 bases. CDR1 is SGDLS, CDR2 YYNGEE, per germline. CDR3 length: 14 residues. The CDR3 DNA sequence: TGTGCCAGCAGCGTCTGGGGTGCGGCCGGGGAGCTGTTTTTT. Protein: CASSVWGAAGELFF.

A remark on this clonotype: A read error is possible here, since a much larger clone lies one base away. The missing conserved phenylalanine or tryptophan at the end of this CDR3 makes a read error likely. This sequence joins TRBV7-6 and TRBJ2-5, with TRBD2 identical over 7 bases. CDR3 length: 14 amino acids. Trimming at V came to 1 base and at J to 5 bases, leaving 4 bases not matched to a gene. From germline, CDR1 is SGHVS and CDR2 FNYEAQ. CDR3 loop: CASSLESGTETQYL. The DNA for the CDR3 is TGTGCCAGCAGCTTAGAGAGCGGGACGGAGACCCAGTACCTC.